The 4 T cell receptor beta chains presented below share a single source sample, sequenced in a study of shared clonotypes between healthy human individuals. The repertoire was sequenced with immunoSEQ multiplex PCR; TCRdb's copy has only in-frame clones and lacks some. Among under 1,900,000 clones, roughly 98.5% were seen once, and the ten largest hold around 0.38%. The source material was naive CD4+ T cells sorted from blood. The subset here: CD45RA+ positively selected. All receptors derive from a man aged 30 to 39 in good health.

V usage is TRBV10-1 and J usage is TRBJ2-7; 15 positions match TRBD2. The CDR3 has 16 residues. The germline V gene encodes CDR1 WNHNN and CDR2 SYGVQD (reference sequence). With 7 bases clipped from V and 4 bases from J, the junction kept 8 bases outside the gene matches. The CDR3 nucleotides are TGCGCCAGCAACCGGACTAGCGGGAGGGTCGGTTACGAGCAGTACTTC. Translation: CASNRTSGRVGYEQYF.

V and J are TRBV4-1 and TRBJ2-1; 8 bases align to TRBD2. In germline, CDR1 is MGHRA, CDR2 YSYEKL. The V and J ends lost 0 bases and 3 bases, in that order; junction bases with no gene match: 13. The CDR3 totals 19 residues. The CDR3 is CASSQDNQREGLGYNEQFF. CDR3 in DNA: TGCGCCAGCAGCCAAGATAATCAACGGGAGGGCCTGGGCTACAATGAGCAGTTCTTC.

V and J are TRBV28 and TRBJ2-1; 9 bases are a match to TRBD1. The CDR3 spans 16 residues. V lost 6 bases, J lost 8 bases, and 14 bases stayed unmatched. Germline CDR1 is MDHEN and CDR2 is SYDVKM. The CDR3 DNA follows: TGTGCCAGCAGCCTCCCGCGGGACAGGGCATATCATGAGCAGTTCTTC. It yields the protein CASSLPRDRAYHEQFF.

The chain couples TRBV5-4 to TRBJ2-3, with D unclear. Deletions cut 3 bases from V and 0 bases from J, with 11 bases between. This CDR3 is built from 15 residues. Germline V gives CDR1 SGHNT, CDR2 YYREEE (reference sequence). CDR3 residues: CASSSWRSSTDTQYF. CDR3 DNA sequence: TGTGCCAGCAGCTCATGGCGGAGTAGCACAGATACGCAGTATTTT.